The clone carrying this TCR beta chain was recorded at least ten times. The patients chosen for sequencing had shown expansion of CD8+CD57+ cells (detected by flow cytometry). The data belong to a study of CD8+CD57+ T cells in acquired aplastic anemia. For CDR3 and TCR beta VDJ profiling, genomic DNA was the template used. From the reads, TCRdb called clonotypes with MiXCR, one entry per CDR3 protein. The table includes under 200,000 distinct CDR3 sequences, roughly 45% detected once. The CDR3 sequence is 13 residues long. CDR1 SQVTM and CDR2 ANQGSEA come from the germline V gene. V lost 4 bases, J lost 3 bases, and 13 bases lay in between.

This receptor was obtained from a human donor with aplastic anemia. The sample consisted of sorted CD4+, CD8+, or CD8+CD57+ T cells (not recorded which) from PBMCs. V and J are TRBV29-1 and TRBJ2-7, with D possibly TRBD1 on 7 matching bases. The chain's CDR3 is CSVVVQGGYEQYF. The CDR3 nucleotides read TGCAGCGTTGTCGTCCAGGGGGGCTACGAGCAGTACTTC.